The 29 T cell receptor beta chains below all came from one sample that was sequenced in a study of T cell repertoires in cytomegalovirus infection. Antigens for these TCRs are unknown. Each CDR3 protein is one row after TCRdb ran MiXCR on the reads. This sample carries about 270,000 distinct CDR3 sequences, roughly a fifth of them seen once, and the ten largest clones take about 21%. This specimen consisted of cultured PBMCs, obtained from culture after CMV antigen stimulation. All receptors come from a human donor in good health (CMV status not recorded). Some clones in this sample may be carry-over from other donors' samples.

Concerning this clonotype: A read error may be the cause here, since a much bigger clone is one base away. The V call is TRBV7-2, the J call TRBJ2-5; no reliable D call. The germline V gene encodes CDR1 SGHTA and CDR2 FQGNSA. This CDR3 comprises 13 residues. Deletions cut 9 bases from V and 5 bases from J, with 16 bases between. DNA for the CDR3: TGTGCCAGGGGGATGGACCCCTCCGAGACCCAGTACTTC. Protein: CARGMDPSETQYF.

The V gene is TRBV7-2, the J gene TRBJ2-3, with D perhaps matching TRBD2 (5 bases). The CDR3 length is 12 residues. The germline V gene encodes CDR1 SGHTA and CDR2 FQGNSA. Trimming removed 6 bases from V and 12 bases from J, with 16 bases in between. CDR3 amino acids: CASSTNEPGQYF. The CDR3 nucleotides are TGTGCCAGCAGTACGAATGAGCCGGGACAGTATTTT.

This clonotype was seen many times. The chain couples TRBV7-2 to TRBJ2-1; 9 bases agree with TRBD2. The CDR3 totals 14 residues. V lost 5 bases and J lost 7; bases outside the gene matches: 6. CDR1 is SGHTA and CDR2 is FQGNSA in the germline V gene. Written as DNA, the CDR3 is TGTGCCAGCAGCCCTAGCGGGGCGGCTAATGAGCAGTTCTTC. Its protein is CASSPSGAANEQFF.

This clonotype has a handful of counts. CDR3 coding DNA: TGCGCCAGCAGCACGGGACTAGCGTTAGAGACCCAGTACTTC. It encodes CASSTGLALETQYF. The gene calls are TRBV4-1 and TRBJ2-5, with 10 bases aligning to TRBD2. Germline V gene lookup returns CDR1 MGHRA and CDR2 YSYEKL. V trimming: 5 bases; J trimming: 4 bases; junction bases outside the gene matches: 4. The CDR3 consists of 14 residues.

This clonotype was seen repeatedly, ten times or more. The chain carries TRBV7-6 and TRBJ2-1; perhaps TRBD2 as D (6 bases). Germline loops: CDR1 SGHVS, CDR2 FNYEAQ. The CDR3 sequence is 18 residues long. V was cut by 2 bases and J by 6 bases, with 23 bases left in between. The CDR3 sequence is CASSLPQGSGDQVNEQFF. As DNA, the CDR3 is TGTGCCAGCAGCTTACCCCAGGGATCGGGGGACCAAGTCAATGAGCAGTTCTTC.

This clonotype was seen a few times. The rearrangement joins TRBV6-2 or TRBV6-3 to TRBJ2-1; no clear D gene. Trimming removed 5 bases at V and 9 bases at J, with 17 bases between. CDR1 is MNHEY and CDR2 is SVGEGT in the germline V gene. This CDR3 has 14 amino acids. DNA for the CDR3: TGTGCCAGCAGTAACCCTTCTTTAGTAACTGAGCAGTTCTTC. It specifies CASSNPSLVTEQFF.

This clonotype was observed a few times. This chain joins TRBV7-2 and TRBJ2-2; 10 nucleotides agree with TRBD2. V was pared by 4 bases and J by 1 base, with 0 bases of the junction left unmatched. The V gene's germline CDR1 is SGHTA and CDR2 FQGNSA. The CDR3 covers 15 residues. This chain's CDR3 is CASSWTSGNTGELFF. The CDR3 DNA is TGTGCCAGCAGCTGGACTAGCGGGAACACCGGGGAGCTGTTTTTT. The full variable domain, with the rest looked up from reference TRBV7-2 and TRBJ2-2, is GAGVSQSPSNKVTEKGKDVELRCDPISGHTALYWYRQSLGQGLEFLIYFQGNSAPDKSGLPSDRFSAERTGGSVSTLTIQRTQQEDSAVYLCASSWTSGNTGELFFGEGSRLTVL.

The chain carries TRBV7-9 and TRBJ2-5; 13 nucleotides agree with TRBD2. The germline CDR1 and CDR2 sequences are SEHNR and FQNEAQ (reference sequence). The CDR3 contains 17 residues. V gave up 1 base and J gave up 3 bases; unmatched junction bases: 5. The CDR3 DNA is TGTGCCAGCAGCTTAGGAAGGACTAGCGGGAGCAAAGAGACCCAGTACTTC. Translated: CASSLGRTSGSKETQYF. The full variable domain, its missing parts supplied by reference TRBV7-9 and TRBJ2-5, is DTGVSQNPRHKITKRGQNVTFRCDPISEHNRLYWYRQTLGQGPEFLTYFQNEAQLEKSRLLSDRFSAERPKGSFSTLEIQRTEQGDSAMYLCASSLGRTSGSKETQYFGPGTRLLVL.

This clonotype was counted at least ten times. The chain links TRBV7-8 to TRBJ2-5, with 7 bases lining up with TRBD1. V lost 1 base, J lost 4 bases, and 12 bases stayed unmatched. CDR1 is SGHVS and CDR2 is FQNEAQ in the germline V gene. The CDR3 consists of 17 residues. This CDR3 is CASSLGFGQGERETQYF. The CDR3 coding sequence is TGTGCCAGCAGCTTAGGGTTCGGGCAGGGGGAGCGAGAGACCCAGTACTTC.

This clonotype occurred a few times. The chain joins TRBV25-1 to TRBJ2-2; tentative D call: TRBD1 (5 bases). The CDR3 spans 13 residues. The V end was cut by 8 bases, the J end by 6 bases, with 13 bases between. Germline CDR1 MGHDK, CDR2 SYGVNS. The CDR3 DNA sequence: TGTGCCAGCGAGTACCCAGGGTCCGGGGAGCTGTTTTTT. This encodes CASEYPGSGELFF.

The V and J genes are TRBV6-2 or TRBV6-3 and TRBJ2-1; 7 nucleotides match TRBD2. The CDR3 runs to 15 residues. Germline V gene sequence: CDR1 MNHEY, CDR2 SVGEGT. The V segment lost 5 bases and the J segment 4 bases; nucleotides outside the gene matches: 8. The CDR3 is CASSPLGEGYNEQFF. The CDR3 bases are TGTGCCAGCAGTCCACTGGGGGAGGGATACAATGAGCAGTTCTTC.

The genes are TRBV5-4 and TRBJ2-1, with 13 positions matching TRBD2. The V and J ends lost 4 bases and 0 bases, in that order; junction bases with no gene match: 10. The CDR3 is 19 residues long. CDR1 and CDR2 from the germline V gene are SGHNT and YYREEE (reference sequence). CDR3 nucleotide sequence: TGTGCCAGCAGCCTACCGGGACTAGCGGGATTAAGCTCCTACAATGAGCAGTTCTTC. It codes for CASSLPGLAGLSSYNEQFF.

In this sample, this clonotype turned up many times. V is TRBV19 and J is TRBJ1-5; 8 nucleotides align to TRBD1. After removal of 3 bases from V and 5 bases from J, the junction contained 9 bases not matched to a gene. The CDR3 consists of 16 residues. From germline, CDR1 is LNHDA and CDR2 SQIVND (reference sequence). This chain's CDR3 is CASSIVAGQGHQPQHF. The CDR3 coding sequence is TGTGCCAGTAGTATTGTAGCCGGACAGGGCCATCAGCCCCAGCATTTT.

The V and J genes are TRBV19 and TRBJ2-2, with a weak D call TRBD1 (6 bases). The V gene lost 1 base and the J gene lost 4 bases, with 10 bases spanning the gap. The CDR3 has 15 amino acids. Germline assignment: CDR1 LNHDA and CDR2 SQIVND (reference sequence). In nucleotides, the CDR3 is TGTGCCAGTAGTATAGTTGGGGGCACCACCGGGGAGCTGTTTTTT. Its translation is CASSIVGGTTGELFF.

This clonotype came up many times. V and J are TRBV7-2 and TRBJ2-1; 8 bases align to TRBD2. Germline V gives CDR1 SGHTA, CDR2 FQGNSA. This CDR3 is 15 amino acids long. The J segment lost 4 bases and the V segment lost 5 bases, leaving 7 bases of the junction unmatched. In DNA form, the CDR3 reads TGTGCCAGCAGCCCCATAGCGGGAACTTACAATGAGCAGTTCTTC. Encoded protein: CASSPIAGTYNEQFF.

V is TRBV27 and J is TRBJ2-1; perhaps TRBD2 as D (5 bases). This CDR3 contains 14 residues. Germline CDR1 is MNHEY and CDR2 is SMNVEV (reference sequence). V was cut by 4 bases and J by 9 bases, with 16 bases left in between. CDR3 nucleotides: TGTGCCAGCAGTTCCGGAATCGAGGGTGTTGAGCAGTTCTTC. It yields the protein CASSSGIEGVEQFF.

CDR3 nucleotides: TGTGCCAGCAGCTTACAGCACTATGGCTACACCTTC. Its translation: CASSLQHYGYTF. This rearrangement joins TRBV14 to TRBJ1-2; D gene unclear. This CDR3 spans 12 amino acids. The germline CDR1 and CDR2 sequences are SGHDN and FVKESK. Deletions cut 5 bases from V and 3 bases from J, with 7 bases between.

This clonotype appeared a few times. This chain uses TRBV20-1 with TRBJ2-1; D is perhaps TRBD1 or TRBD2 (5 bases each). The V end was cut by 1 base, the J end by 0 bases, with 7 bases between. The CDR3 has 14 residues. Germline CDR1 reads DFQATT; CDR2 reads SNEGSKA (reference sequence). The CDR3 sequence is CSARGGSSYNEQFF. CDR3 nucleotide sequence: TGCAGTGCTAGAGGGGGGAGCTCCTACAATGAGCAGTTCTTC.

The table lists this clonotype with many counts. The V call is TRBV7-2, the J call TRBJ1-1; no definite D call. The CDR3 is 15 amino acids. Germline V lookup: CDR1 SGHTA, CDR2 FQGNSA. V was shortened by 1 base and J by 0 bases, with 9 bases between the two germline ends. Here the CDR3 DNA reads TGTGCCAGCAGCTTAGGGCAAGGTCTGAACACTGAAGCTTTCTTT. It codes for CASSLGQGLNTEAFF.

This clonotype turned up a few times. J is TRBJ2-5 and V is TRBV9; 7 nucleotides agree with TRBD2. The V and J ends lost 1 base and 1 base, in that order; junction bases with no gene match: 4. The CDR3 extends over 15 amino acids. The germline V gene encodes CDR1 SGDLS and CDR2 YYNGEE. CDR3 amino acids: CASSVSTSVQETQYF. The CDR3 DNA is TGTGCCAGCAGCGTAAGCACTAGCGTCCAAGAGACCCAGTACTTC.

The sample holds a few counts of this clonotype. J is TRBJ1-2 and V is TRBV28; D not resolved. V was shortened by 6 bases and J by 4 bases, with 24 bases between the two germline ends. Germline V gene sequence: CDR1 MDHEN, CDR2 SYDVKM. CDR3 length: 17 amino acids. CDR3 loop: CASSLRRPVGMGYGYTF. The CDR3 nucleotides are TGTGCCAGCAGCCTGAGGAGACCGGTGGGGATGGGCTATGGCTACACCTTC.

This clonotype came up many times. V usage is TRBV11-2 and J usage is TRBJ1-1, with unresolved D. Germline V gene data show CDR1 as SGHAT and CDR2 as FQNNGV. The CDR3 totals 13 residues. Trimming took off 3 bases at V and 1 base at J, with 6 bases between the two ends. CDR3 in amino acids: CASSFQENTEAFF. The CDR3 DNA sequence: TGTGCCAGCAGCTTTCAGGAGAACACTGAAGCTTTCTTT. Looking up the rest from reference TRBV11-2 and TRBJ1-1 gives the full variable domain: EAGVAQSPRYKIIEKRQSVAFWCNPISGHATLYWYQQILGQGPKLLIQFQNNGVVDDSQLPKDRFSAERLKGVDSTLKIQPAKLEDSAVYLCASSFQENTEAFFGQGTRLTVV.

This chain's CDR3 is CASSSPRGILDGYTF. The CDR3 DNA is TGTGCCAGCAGCTCACCCCGCGGGATTTTAGATGGCTACACCTTC. This chain connects TRBV5-4 to TRBJ1-2; no reliable D call. CDR1 and CDR2 (germline): SGHNT, YYREEE (reference sequence). The V end lost 3 bases, the J end lost 6 bases, and 18 bases lay between the germline ends. CDR3 length equals 15 residues.

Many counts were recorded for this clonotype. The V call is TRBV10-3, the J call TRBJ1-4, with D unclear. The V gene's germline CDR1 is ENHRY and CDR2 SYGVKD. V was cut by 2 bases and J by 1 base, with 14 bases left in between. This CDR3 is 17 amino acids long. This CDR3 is CAISETLPGGTNEKLFF. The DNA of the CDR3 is TGTGCCATCAGTGAGACCCTCCCCGGTGGAACTAATGAAAAACTGTTTTTT.

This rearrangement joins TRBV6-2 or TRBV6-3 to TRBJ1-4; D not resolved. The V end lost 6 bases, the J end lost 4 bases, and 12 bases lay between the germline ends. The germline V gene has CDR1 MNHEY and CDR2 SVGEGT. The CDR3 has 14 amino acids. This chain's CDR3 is CASRLTILNEKLFF. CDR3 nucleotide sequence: TGTGCCAGCAGGCTGACAATCCTTAATGAAAAACTGTTTTTT.

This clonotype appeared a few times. The CDR3: CSAPGTSGLSSYNEQFF. DNA of the CDR3: TGCAGTGCTCCCGGGACTAGCGGACTAAGCTCCTACAATGAGCAGTTCTTC. V and J are TRBV20-1 and TRBJ2-1; TRBD2 agrees at 11 bases. CDR3 length equals 17 residues. After removal of 5 bases from V and 0 bases from J, the junction contained 9 bases not matched to a gene. Germline V gene lookup returns CDR1 DFQATT and CDR2 SNEGSKA (reference sequence).

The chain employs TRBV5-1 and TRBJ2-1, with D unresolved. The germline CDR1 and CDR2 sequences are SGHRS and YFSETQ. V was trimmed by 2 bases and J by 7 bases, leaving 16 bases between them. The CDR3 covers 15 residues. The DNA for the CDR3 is TGCGCCAGCAGCTTATCCGTGGGGAAGTTTAATGAGCAGTTCTTC. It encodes CASSLSVGKFNEQFF.

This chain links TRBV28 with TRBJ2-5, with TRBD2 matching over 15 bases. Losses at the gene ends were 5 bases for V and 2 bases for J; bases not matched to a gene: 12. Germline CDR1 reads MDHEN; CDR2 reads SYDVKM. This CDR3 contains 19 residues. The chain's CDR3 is CASSLNTGLAGGLQETQYF. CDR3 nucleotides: TGTGCCAGCAGTCTAAACACGGGACTAGCGGGAGGACTACAAGAGACCCAGTACTTC.

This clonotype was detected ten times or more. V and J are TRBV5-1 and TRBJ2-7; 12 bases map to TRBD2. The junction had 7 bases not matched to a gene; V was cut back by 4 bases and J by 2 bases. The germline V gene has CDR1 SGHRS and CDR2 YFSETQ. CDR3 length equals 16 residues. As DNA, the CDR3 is TGCGCCAGCAGCACCGGACTAGCGGGACCTCCCTACGAGCAGTACTTC. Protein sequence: CASSTGLAGPPYEQYF.